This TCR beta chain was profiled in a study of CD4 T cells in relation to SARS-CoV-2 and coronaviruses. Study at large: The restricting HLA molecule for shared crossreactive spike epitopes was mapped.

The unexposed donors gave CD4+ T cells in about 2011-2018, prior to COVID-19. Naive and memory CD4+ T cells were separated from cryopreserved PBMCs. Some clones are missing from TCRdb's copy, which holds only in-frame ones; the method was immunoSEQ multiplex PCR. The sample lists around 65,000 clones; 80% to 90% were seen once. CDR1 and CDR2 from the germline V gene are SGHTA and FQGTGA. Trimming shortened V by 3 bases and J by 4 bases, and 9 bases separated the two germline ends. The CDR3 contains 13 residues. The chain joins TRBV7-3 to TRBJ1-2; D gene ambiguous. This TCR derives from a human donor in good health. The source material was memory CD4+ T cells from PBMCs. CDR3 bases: TGTGCCAGCAGCTTGTCTAAGGGCTATGGCTACACCTTC. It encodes CASSLSKGYGYTF.